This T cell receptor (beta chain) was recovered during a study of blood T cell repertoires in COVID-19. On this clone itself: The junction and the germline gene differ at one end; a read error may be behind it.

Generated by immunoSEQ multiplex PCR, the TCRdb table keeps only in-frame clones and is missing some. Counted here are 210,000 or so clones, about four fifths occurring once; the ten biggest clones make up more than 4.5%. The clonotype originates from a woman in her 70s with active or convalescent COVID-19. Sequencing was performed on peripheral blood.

CDR3 nucleotides: TGTGCCAGCAGCTTTTCAGGACTAGCGGATACGCTCTTC. As protein: CASSFSGLADTLF. The V call is TRBV11-2, the J call TRBJ2-1, with 10 bases matching TRBD2. Germline V gene lookup returns CDR1 SGHAT and CDR2 FQNNGV. The CDR3 loop spans 13 amino acids. Complete variable domain (other parts from reference TRBV11-2 and TRBJ2-1): EAGVAQSPRYKIIEKRQSVAFWCNPISGHATLYWYQQILGQGPKLLIQFQNNGVVDDSQLPKDRFSAERLKGVDSTLKIQPAKLEDSAVYLCASSFSGLADTLFGPGTRLTVL.